The text below deals with one T cell receptor beta chain. In its sample, this clonotype was seen a few times. The specificity of this receptor is unknown. Per-base quality was not reported, and no clone a single base away is much larger than it. This entry comes from a study of identical twins (TCRdb year 2016). For the study in its entirety: To test whether fetal clonotypes persist, this study deep-sequenced TCR alpha and beta repertoires from monozygotic twins, from unrelated adults of various ages, and from cord blood. Replicate twin experiments were performed at different times using different library preparation protocols to rule out contamination.

The library was made by 5' RACE. The listed sequencing device is Illumina HiSeq 2000. A universal primer binding site was introduced by template switching, and a unique molecular identifier was present in the final cDNA, enabling accurate counting of TCR cDNA molecules. Specific primers in the conserved constant-segment region were used to synthesize first-strand cDNA for TCR alpha and beta chains. To control for contamination, each cDNA library was double barcoded with a SMART-Mk sample barcode plus Illumina barcodes. TruSeq adapter sequences and Illumina sample barcodes were added in two successive PCR steps. The Illumina HiSeq platform was used with custom primers to sequence TCR alpha and beta cDNA libraries. The study's own analysis went as follows. MiGEC processed the raw reads to extract unique molecular identifiers, while MiXCR was used to determine the CDR3 positions. Recombination models were inferred per individual with the repgenHMM and IGoR tools using an EM algorithm. Shared clonotype analysis was performed with the tcR package in R, normalizing sharing by the product of cloneset sizes. To study raw recombination free of thymic and clonal selection effects, out-of-frame nonproductive sequences were analyzed. TCRdb redid the processing of the public reads, applying fastp at Q25 and MiXCR, and retained in-frame beta chains. Every CDR3 protein is listed once, alongside the most common genes and DNA of its rows. V and J calls and clone size were set by TCRdb, not the authors. This sample holds 200,000 or so distinct CDR3 sequences; 15% to 20% were observed only once. Of the sample, 40% to 45% is held by the ten largest clones.

Overall study outcomes, separate from this receptor: A weaker excess of twin sharing was found in beta out-of-frame sequences because the signal-to-noise ratio was lowered by fewer shared sequences. Invariant T cells such as MAIT and iNKT could partly confound zero-insertion analyses, though diverse VJ usage argued against this for most clonotypes. In monozygotic twins, out-of-frame TCR alpha sharing was systematically underestimated by recombination models, although the models agreed with sharing between unrelated individuals. Out-of-frame TCR alpha sequences shared between twins showed an excess of low generation-probability sequences compared with coincidental sharing between unrelated individuals. Conclusions relied on cross-sectional statistical analysis, since the same donors could not be followed over many years. Abundant cord blood beta clonotypes carried fewer insertions; young adult naive repertoires showed a weaker similar trend, while memory repertoires showed none.

CDR1 LGHDT and CDR2 YNNKEL were looked up in the germline V gene (reference sequence). V is shortened by 0 bases, J by 5 bases, and the region joining them spans 18 bases. Spanning cysteine to phenylalanine, the CDR3 consists of 17 amino acids. Just the 51-base CDR3 DNA is kept, in frame starting at base 1. Every donor was a healthy Caucasian. Three pairs of female monozygotic twins, all aged roughly 18 to 29 years, made up the twin cohort. CD4+ and CD8+ T cell populations were isolated with positive isolation kits from Invitrogen. These data were also filed under a second study, of T cells expressing NK-cell markers. As the second paper documents: TCR beta-chain repertoires were profiled in sorted CD3+CD56+NKG2C+, CD3+CD56+NKG2C- and CD3+CD56-NKG2C+ T-cell subsets from several donors. Of the eight sequenced donors, seven were found to be HCMV-seropositive and one was found to be HCMV-seronegative. In several experiments an anti-gammadeltaTCR antibody was added to restrict sorting to alphabetaTCR-expressing T cells. In more than five donors, the dominant CD3+CD56+NKG2C+ clonotypes were found to rank among the top 10 CD8+ clonotypes and to make up about 1.0-7.5% of CD8+ T cells. Those dominant clonotypes were again the most abundant among CD3+CD56-NKG2C+ cells in several donors, at roughly 25-60.1%. It remained unclear whether the expanded NKG2C-expressing T cell clones were specific for HCMV antigens. All eight donors whose samples were sequenced were randomly selected healthy volunteers, three of them men and five women. HCMV serostatus was determined by detecting HCMV-specific IgG in serum with a commercial ELISA kit. MIGEC handled demultiplexing of the reads and grouping by UMI, while MiTCR was used to assemble and quantify clonotypes. To remove erroneous sequences, TCR cDNA sequences were retained only when supported by two or more reads. The tcR package was used for downstream repertoire analysis, and clonotypes were matched across fractions by CDR3 nucleotide sequence plus V segment. VDJmatch was used to annotate antigen specificity against VDJdb, with one amino acid substitution allowed in CDR3.

This sequence originates from a woman aged 18-29 years in good health. The sequenced sample was CD8+ T cells sorted from blood. The chain is made from TRBV3-1 and TRBJ2-3; TRBD1 is a weak D gene call, 5 bases matching. The CDR3 reads as follows: CASSQDILRQGGDTQYF. The DNA sequence is as follows: TGTGCCAGCAGCCAAGATATACTACGGCAGGGTGGAGATACGCAGTATTTT.